This entry lists 17 T cell receptor beta chains sequenced from one sample in a study of monozygotic twins with inflammatory bowel disease. TCRdb reprocessed the 5' RACE reads and reports one entry per CDR3 protein, with no DNA. The ten most abundant clones cover 5% to 6.5% of a sample with about 41,000 distinct CDR3 sequences. The sequenced material came from blood. These receptors were obtained from a human donor with ulcerative colitis or Crohn's disease, or a healthy co-twin of an affected twin (not recorded which).

The gene calls are TRBV4-3 and TRBJ2-5. Germline values: CDR1 LGHNA, CDR2 YSLEER. This CDR3 has 16 amino acids. This CDR3 is CASSQDWRSGQETQYF.

The chain has TRBV4-2 and TRBJ2-2; as DNA is missing, the TRBD2 call by TCRdb cannot be tested. Germline CDR1 is LGHNA and CDR2 is YNFKEQ. The length of the CDR3 is 17 residues. The CDR3 reads CASSQVAGPANTGELFF.

This chain connects TRBV20-1 to TRBJ2-1; absent DNA, TCRdb's TRBD1 call cannot be checked. The CDR3 runs 13 residues. The V gene's germline CDR1 is DFQATT and CDR2 SNEGSKA (reference sequence). The CDR3 loop is CSAMPGRPNEQFF.

The chain links TRBV12-3 or TRBV12-4 to TRBJ1-4; the TCRdb call, TRBD1, lacks DNA for checking. The CDR3 has 14 amino acids. The CDR3 reads CASSVRGSEEKLFF.

The J gene is TRBJ1-1, the V gene TRBV7-8; the D call of TRBD1 rests on TCRdb alone, since no DNA is present to check it. Germline assignment: CDR1 SGHVS and CDR2 FQNEAQ. The CDR3 covers 14 residues. The chain's CDR3 is CASSFGSTEIEAFF.

CDR3 region: CASSLGTVIPDTQYF. This chain links TRBV11-2 with TRBJ2-3; TCRdb selects TRBD1, and the lack of DNA leaves this call unchecked. Germline values: CDR1 SGHAT, CDR2 FQNNGV. The CDR3 covers 15 residues.

The CDR3 sequence is CATAGLAGAHPSTDTQYF. The genes are TRBV10-3 and TRBJ2-3; the D gene TCRdb calls, TRBD2, cannot be checked with no DNA. The CDR3 is 18 amino acids. The germline V gene has CDR1 ENHRY and CDR2 SYGVKD.

The chain carries TRBV20-1 and TRBJ2-1. From germline, CDR1 is DFQATT and CDR2 SNEGSKA (reference sequence). The length of the CDR3 is 13 residues. The CDR3 is CSAILNKGGEQFF.

The chain has TRBV11-2 and TRBJ2-6; there is no DNA to check the TCRdb D call of TRBD2. Germline loops: CDR1 SGHAT, CDR2 FQNNGV. The CDR3 runs 22 residues. CDR3 residues: CASSLDVSGRLAGISGANVLTF.

V is TRBV18 and J is TRBJ1-5. The CDR3 is 15 amino acids. Germline V gene sequence: CDR1 KGHSH, CDR2 LQKENI. This CDR3 is CASSPPRTENQPQHF.

J is TRBJ2-7 and V is TRBV7-2; the TCRdb call, TRBD1, lacks DNA for checking. The CDR3 is 14 amino acids. Per germline, CDR1 SGHTA and CDR2 FQGNSA. Here the CDR3 reads CASSRDMTSYEQYF.

The chain combines TRBV11-2 with TRBJ2-3; TCRdb names TRBD2, which stays unverified in the absence of DNA. This CDR3 has 16 amino acids. CDR1 and CDR2 (germline): SGHAT, FQNNGV. The CDR3 here is CASSPTLAGFTDTQYF. The entire variable domain, with the rest obtained from reference TRBV11-2 and TRBJ2-3, is as follows: EAGVAQSPRYKIIEKRQSVAFWCNPISGHATLYWYQQILGQGPKLLIQFQNNGVVDDSQLPKDRFSAERLKGVDSTLKIQPAKLEDSAVYLCASSPTLAGFTDTQYFGPGTRLTVL.

V usage is TRBV7-2 and J usage is TRBJ2-5; as DNA is missing, the TRBD1 call by TCRdb cannot be tested. Germline V gives CDR1 SGHTA, CDR2 FQGNSA. The CDR3 contains 14 residues. The CDR3 spells CASRRTGGQETQYF.

The chain is built from TRBV28 and TRBJ1-2; checking the TCRdb D call of TRBD1 is not possible without DNA. The CDR3 is made up of 15 amino acids. The germline gives CDR1 MDHEN, CDR2 SYDVKM. This chain's CDR3 is CASSPGPTGNYGYTF.

The chain carries TRBV28 and TRBJ1-1; TCRdb designates TRBD1, a call that cannot be tested without DNA. Germline V gives CDR1 MDHEN, CDR2 SYDVKM. This CDR3 is built from 12 residues. Here the CDR3 reads CASSTGVTEAFF.

This chain uses TRBV12-3 or TRBV12-4 with TRBJ1-6; no DNA is available, so the TRBD1 call from TCRdb remains unchecked. The CDR3 spans 14 residues. CDR3: CASSSDRINSPLHF.

The chain has TRBV5-1 and TRBJ1-4. The CDR3 has 14 residues. The germline gives CDR1 SGHRS, CDR2 YFSETQ. The CDR3 is CASSLVENNEKLFF.